This T cell receptor (beta chain) stems from a study of identical twins. Study conclusions and caveats: Memory repertoires lacked the insertion deficit that abundant cord blood beta clonotypes showed. When twins shared out-of-frame alpha sequences, those sequences had excess low generation probability.

This clonotype appeared many times. Its antigen remains unidentified. Unmatched junction bases numbered 1, after V lost 0 bases and J lost 1 base. Germline V gene data show CDR1 as SGDLS and CDR2 as YYNGEE. The CDR3 loop spans 16 amino acids. Every donor was a healthy Caucasian. Unique molecular identifiers were present on the cDNA, and a universal primer site came from template switching. A single record per CDR3 protein comes from TCRdb applying MiXCR to the 5' RACE reads. The data contain hundreds of thousands of distinct CDR3 sequences, less than 10% of them seen just once; the ten biggest clones take up roughly 0.9%. The same sample was also studied in work on yellow fever vaccine responses in identical twins.

The sequenced material came from PBMCs. This chain links TRBV9 with TRBJ2-5, with 12 bases fitting TRBD2. This receptor was obtained from a woman aged 18-29 years in good health. CDR3: CASSVATSGGQETQYF. The CDR3, as DNA: TGTGCCAGCAGCGTAGCGACTAGCGGGGGCCAAGAGACCCAGTACTTC.